The present T cell receptor beta chain was sequenced within a study of OX40 agonist ivuxolimab in advanced cancers. Study-level background: Partial responses were observed in three patients, of whom one had hepatocellular carcinoma and two had cutaneous melanoma.

The V end lost 1 base, the J end lost 1 base, and 10 bases lay between the germline ends. Looked up from germline, CDR1 is SEHNR and CDR2 is FQNEAQ (reference sequence). The CDR3 sequence is 15 residues long. The table came from immunoSEQ multiplex PCR; TCRdb's copy has only in-frame clones and leaves some out. The sample shows 50,000 or so clones, about 93% of them seen only once. Patients who had autoimmune disease history or got systemic immunosuppression were left out. The chain has TRBV7-9 and TRBJ1-1, with a possible D match to TRBD1 (5 bases). This TCR derives from an adult with an advanced solid tumor such as melanoma, head and neck, liver or kidney cancer. The sample was CD4+ or CD8+ T cells sorted from blood, taken in a trial of the OX40 agonist ivuxolimab. For the CDR3, the DNA is TGTGCCAGCAGCTTAGGCGCAGGGAGGAACACTGAAGCTTTCTTT. It is translated as CASSLGAGRNTEAFF.